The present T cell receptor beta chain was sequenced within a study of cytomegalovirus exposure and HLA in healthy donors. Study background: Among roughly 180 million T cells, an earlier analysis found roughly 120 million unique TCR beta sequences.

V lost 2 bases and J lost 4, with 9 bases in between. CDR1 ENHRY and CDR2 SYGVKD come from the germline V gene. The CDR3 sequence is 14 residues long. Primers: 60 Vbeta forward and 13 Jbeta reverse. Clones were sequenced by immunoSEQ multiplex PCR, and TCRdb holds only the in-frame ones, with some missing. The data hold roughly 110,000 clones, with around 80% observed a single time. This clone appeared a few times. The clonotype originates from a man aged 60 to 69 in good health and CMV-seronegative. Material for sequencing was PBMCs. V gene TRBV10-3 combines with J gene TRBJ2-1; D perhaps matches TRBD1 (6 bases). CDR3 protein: CAISEGQQYNEQFF. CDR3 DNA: TGTGCCATCAGTGAGGGACAGCAATACAATGAGCAGTTCTTC.